Listed here are 6 T cell receptor beta chains from one sample, sequenced in a study of T cell repertoires in aging, cancer and after chemotherapy. Peripheral blood genomic DNA, not sorted cells or RNA, was the template. TRB rearrangements spanning V, D and J were amplified using mixed TRB-A/B primers. TCRdb re-called the multiplex PCR reads with MiXCR, one entry per CDR3 protein. Seen here are about 10,000 distinct CDR3 sequences, about 36% observed once, and the top ten hold roughly 8.2%. The sample taken for sequencing was blood. All receptors derive from a human donor in good health.

The V call is TRBV20-1, the J call TRBJ1-2; no firm D call. Trimming removed 1 base from V and 7 bases from J, with 16 bases in between. There are 14 residues in the CDR3. Germline V CDR1 and CDR2: DFQATT, SNEGSKA (reference sequence). The DNA for the CDR3 is TGCAGTGCTAGAGTTCCTGGAGGGCAGAGTGGCTACACCTTC. Protein sequence: CSARVPGGQSGYTF.

This clonotype was observed a few times. The chain uses TRBV5-6 and TRBJ1-6; 8 bases are shared with TRBD1. This CDR3 has 14 amino acids. Germline V gene data show CDR1 as SGHDT and CDR2 as YYEEEE. The junction had 6 bases not matched to a gene; V was cut back by 3 bases and J by 10 bases. The CDR3 DNA reads TGTGCCAGCAGCTACGGACAGGGAGAATCACCCCTCCACTTT. Translated: CASSYGQGESPLHF.

V gene TRBV5-1 combines with J gene TRBJ2-3; 11 bases map to TRBD2. The V segment lost 4 bases and the J segment 0 bases; nucleotides outside the gene matches: 4. Germline CDR1 and CDR2: SGHRS and YFSETQ. The CDR3 is made up of 16 amino acids. The CDR3 DNA reads TGCGCCAGCAGCCCGGGACTAGCGGCTAGCACAGATACGCAGTATTTT. Translating it yields CASSPGLAASTDTQYF. Full variable domain (outside the CDR3, taken from reference TRBV5-1 and TRBJ2-3): KAGVTQTPRYLIKTRGQQVTLSCSPISGHRSVSWYQQTPGQGLQFLFEYFSETQRNKGNFPGRFSGRQFSNSRSEMNVSTLELGDSALYLCASSPGLAASTDTQYFGPGTRLTVL.

In this sample, this clonotype turned up a few times. The V gene is TRBV12-3 or TRBV12-4, the J gene TRBJ2-1; 11 bases agree with TRBD2. V was clipped by 5 bases and J by 3 bases; unmatched bases: 3. This CDR3 comprises 15 residues. The CDR3 loop reads CASSATSGSYNEQFF. The CDR3, as DNA: TGTGCCAGCAGTGCCACTAGCGGGAGCTACAATGAGCAGTTCTTC.

Judged by abundance, this clonotype is medium-sized. This chain links TRBV13 with TRBJ1-4; perhaps TRBD1 as D (6 bases). Germline V gene data show CDR1 as PRHDT and CDR2 as FYEKMQ (reference sequence). The CDR3 length is 19 residues. The V end was cut by 2 bases, the J end by 0 bases, with 19 bases between. CDR3 region: CASSLRGGARLATNEKLFF. The DNA of the CDR3 is TGTGCCAGCAGCTTACGAGGGGGGGCCCGACTTGCAACTAATGAAAAACTGTTTTTT.

The chain links TRBV18 to TRBJ2-7; D is perhaps TRBD1 (5 bases). Trimming shortened V by 6 bases and J by 1 base, and 7 bases separated the two germline ends. There are 12 residues in the CDR3. Germline V CDR1 and CDR2: KGHSH, LQKENI. The chain's CDR3 is CASSQGSYEQYF. Here the CDR3 DNA reads TGTGCCAGCTCGCAGGGATCCTACGAGCAGTACTTC.